This T cell receptor (beta chain) is from a study of control samples from healthy donors and cancer patients. Trimming shortened V by 6 bases and J by 7 bases, and 19 bases separated the two germline ends. Looked up from germline, CDR1 is MNHEY and CDR2 is SVGAGI. The CDR3 loop spans 14 amino acids. Produced via immunoSEQ multiplex PCR; TCRdb's table is partial and in-frame only. The sample lists approximately 170,000 clones, 93% occurring once. This clonotype originated in an older woman in good health. Sequencing was carried out using blood. The J gene is TRBJ2-7, the V gene TRBV6-5, with a weak D call TRBD2 (5 bases). CDR3: CASRRTGIRPEQYF. Written as DNA, the CDR3 is TGTGCCAGCAGGCGAACGGGGATTCGCCCGGAGCAGTACTTC.